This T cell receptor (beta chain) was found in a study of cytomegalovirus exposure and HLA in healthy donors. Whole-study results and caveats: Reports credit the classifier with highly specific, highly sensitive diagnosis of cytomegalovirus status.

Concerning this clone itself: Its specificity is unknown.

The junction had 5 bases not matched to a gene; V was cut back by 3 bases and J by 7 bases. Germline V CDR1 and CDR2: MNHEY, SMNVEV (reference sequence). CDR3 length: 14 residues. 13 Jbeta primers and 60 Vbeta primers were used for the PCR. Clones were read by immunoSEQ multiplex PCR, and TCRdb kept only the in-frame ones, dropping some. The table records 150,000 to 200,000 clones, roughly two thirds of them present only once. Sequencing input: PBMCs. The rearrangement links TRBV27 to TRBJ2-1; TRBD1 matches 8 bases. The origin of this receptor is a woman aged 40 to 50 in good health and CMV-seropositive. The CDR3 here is CASSLRTGPNEQFF. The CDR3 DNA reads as TGTGCCAGCAGTTTGAGGACAGGGCCGAATGAGCAGTTCTTC.